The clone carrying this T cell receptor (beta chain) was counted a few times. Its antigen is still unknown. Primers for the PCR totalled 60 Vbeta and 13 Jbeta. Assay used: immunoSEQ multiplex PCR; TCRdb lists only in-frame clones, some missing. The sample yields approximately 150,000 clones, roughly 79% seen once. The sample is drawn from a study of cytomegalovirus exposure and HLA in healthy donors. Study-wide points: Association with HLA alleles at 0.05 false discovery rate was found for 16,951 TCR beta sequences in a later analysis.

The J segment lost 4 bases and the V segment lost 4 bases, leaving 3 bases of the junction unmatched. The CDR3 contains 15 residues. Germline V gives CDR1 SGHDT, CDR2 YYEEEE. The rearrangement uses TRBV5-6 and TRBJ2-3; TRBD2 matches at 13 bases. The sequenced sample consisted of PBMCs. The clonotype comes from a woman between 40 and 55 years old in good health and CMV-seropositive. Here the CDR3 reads CASSRGLAGSDTQYF. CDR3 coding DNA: TGTGCCAGCAGCCGGGGACTAGCGGGGTCAGATACGCAGTATTTT.